The following is a TCR beta chain sequence with its context. Per the authors' pipeline: Cell counts per sample came from amplifying reference gene primers. Sequenced by immunoSEQ multiplex PCR; TCRdb stores in-frame clones only, minus some. V, J and clone size are those of that table, while D and trimming were read from the DNA. The sample has 37,000 or so clones; approximately 90% are singletons. This specimen belongs to a study of blood T cell repertoires in COVID-19. Across the whole study: Samples representing acute and convalescent COVID-19 were sourced from the United States, Italy and Spain. T cells, B-cell-depleted T cells, or PBMCs supplied cDNA or gDNA.

CDR3 length: 15 residues. Germline V gene sequence: CDR1 SEHNR, CDR2 FQNEAQ (reference sequence). The V gene lost 5 bases and the J gene lost 7 bases, with 21 bases spanning the gap. The chain combines TRBV7-9 with TRBJ2-7, with a tentative D call TRBD1 (5 bases). Sequenced sample: peripheral blood. This sequence originates from a man between 60 and 70 years old with active COVID-19. The CDR3 protein is CASSPPGALGWEQYF. In DNA form, the CDR3 reads TGTGCCAGCAGCCCCCCTGGGGCCCTCGGGTGGGAGCAGTACTTC.